The subject of this entry is one T cell receptor (beta chain). Its antigen remains unknown. PCR primers comprised 60 Vbeta and 13 Jbeta primers. The assay was immunoSEQ multiplex PCR, and TCRdb's table has in-frame clones only and misses some. The repertoire table contains around 100,000 clones. Germline lookup yields CDR1 SGHAT and CDR2 FQNNGV. The ends lost 7 bases at V and 7 bases at J; junction bases unmatched: 9. This CDR3 has 13 residues. The sample comes from a study of cytomegalovirus exposure and HLA in healthy donors. Study-wide results and limits: Confirmation in vitro established that a few CMV-associated chains were specific for CMV antigens.

This chain connects TRBV11-2 to TRBJ1-2, with 7 bases that match TRBD1. The sequence came from a man aged 40-49 years in good health and CMV-seronegative. Sequenced input: PBMCs. CDR3 residues: CASKKPTGVGYTF. CDR3 DNA sequence: TGTGCCAGCAAGAAGCCAACAGGGGTTGGCTACACCTTC.